This passage covers 14 T cell receptor beta chains from one sample sequenced in a study of control samples from healthy donors and cancer patients (dated by TCRdb to 2019 to 2021). Libraries were constructed by the immunoSEQ multiplex PCR assay. The table was pulled from immuneACCESS by TCRdb, which kept in-frame rearrangements only. Such tables lose some clones; where checked, under half of the loss comes from unresolved V genes, and the rest has no known cause. Across this sample there are more than 100,000 clones, with about nine tenths seen only once. Of the sample, 2% to 3% falls within the top ten clones. What was sequenced was blood. These receptors came from a man younger than 30 in good health.

This rearrangement joins TRBV6-5 to TRBJ2-5; maybe TRBD1 (5 bases). CDR1 and CDR2 from the germline V gene are MNHEY and SVGAGI. Trimming removed 5 bases at V and 2 bases at J, with 12 bases between. The CDR3 extends over 14 amino acids. The CDR3 protein is CASSQRQLQETQYF. CDR3 nucleotide sequence: TGTGCCAGCAGTCAACGACAGCTACAAGAGACCCAGTACTTC.

The genes are TRBV9 and TRBJ1-3; tentatively, D is TRBD1 (6 bases). The CDR3 length is 16 residues. Trimming removed 0 bases at V and 7 bases at J, with 17 bases between. Looked up from germline, CDR1 is SGDLS and CDR2 is YYNGEE. The CDR3 region is CASSVVGGASGNTIYF. CDR3 sequence (DNA): TGTGCCAGCAGCGTAGTCGGGGGGGCTTCCGGGAACACCATATATTTT.

The chain carries TRBV5-1 and TRBJ2-7; possible D gene TRBD2, 6 bases. CDR1 SGHRS and CDR2 YFSETQ come from the germline V gene. V was shortened by 5 bases and J by 4 bases, with 10 bases between the two germline ends. This CDR3 spans 12 amino acids. The CDR3 reads CASRSTSYEQYF. In nucleotides, the CDR3 is TGCGCCAGCAGGTCGACTAGTTACGAGCAGTACTTC.

The rearrangement uses TRBV18 and TRBJ2-1; 7 bases are shared with TRBD1. V lost 5 bases to trimming and J lost 9 bases; unmatched junction nucleotides: 10. There are 14 residues in the CDR3. Germline V gene sequence: CDR1 KGHSH, CDR2 LQKENI. DNA for the CDR3: TGTGCCAGCTCAAACCCTGACAGGGAAGGTGAGCAGTTCTTC. Its translation is CASSNPDREGEQFF.

The chain joins TRBV10-3 to TRBJ1-5; D unclear. The CDR3 runs to 20 residues. The V end was cut by 3 bases, the J end by 2 bases, with 26 bases between. Germline V lookup: CDR1 ENHRY, CDR2 SYGVKD. The CDR3 is CAISDPSSLKGMGGNQPQHF. For the CDR3, the DNA is TGTGCCATCAGTGACCCGTCCTCATTGAAGGGTATGGGAGGCAATCAGCCCCAGCATTTT.

J is TRBJ1-4 and V is TRBV3-1 (or the pseudogene TRBV3-2), with a possible D match to TRBD1 (5 bases). V dropped 2 bases and J dropped 2 bases, with 12 bases sitting between them. This CDR3 is 16 amino acids long. The germline V gene has CDR1 LGHDT and CDR2 YNNKEL (reference sequence). CDR3 bases: TGTGCCAGCAGCCAACATGGGGGACGGACTAATGAAAAACTGTTTTTT. This translates into CASSQHGGRTNEKLFF.

The chain uses TRBV9 and TRBJ2-1; tentatively, D is TRBD2 (6 bases). V was pared by 4 bases and J by 2 bases, with 22 bases between. CDR3 length equals 18 residues. Germline loops: CDR1 SGDLS, CDR2 YYNGEE. In DNA form, the CDR3 reads TGTGCCAGCAGCTCCATAGGGGAGGTAAGCCTTACCTACAATGAGCAGTTCTTC. This gives the protein CASSSIGEVSLTYNEQFF.

This rearrangement joins TRBV3-1 (or the pseudogene TRBV3-2) to TRBJ1-3; no clear D. The CDR3 spans 14 residues. Germline V gives CDR1 LGHDT, CDR2 YNNKEL (reference sequence). Trimming pared 1 base from V and 0 bases from J, leaving 4 bases between. The CDR3 sequence is CASSQGGSGNTIYF. The CDR3 DNA is TGTGCCAGCAGCCAAGGAGGCTCTGGAAACACCATATATTTT.

The V gene is TRBV19, the J gene TRBJ2-7; TRBD1 might be the D (6 bases). This CDR3 has 16 residues. In germline, CDR1 is LNHDA, CDR2 SQIVND (reference sequence). V lost 2 bases, J lost 5 bases, and 19 bases lay in between. This CDR3 reads CASSIRFQLQGHEQYF. In DNA form, the CDR3 reads TGTGCCAGTAGTATAAGGTTTCAACTACAGGGCCACGAGCAGTACTTC. Full variable domain (remainder filled in from reference TRBV19 and TRBJ2-7): DGGITQSPKYLFRKEGQNVTLSCEQNLNHDAMYWYRQDPGQGLRLIYYSQIVNDFQKGDIAEGYSVSREKKESFPLTVTSAQKNPTAFYLCASSIRFQLQGHEQYFGPGTRLTVT.

The V call is TRBV21-1, the J call TRBJ2-7; the table's D call of TRBD1 was not tested on the DNA. TRBV21-1 corresponds to a pseudogene. CDR3 size: 16 residues. The CDR3: CASSKGGTGASYEQYV. The CDR3, as DNA: TGTGCCAGCAGCAAAGGGGGGACAGGGGCGTCCTACGAGCAGTACGTC.

The V gene is TRBV24-1, the J gene TRBJ2-1, with D maybe TRBD2 (6 bases). The CDR3 is 17 amino acids. The germline V gene encodes CDR1 KGHDR and CDR2 SFDVKD. Trimming left V 2 bases short and J 8 bases short, with 21 bases between. As DNA, the CDR3 is TGTGCCACCAGTGATTCCGCCCCCAAGCGGGCCTTTGATGAGCAGTTCTTC. Its protein product is CATSDSAPKRAFDEQFF.

J is TRBJ1-3 and V is TRBV5-5; no clear D. V was clipped by 1 base and J by 4 bases, with 3 bases between them. The germline V gene has CDR1 SGHKS and CDR2 YYEKEE (reference sequence). The CDR3 runs to 12 residues. The CDR3 nucleotides are TGTGCCAGCAGCTTGTTGGGAAACACCATATATTTT. Residues: CASSLLGNTIYF.

The chain links TRBV5-8 to TRBJ2-7, with 9 bases identical to TRBD1. The CDR3 sequence is 15 residues long. Germline CDR1 SGHTS, CDR2 YDEGEE. V trimming: 5 bases; J trimming: 0 bases; junction bases outside the gene matches: 6. CDR3 sequence (DNA): TGTGCCAGCAGTCGGACAGGGGCTTTCTCCTACGAGCAGTACGTC. Translated, it gives CASSRTGAFSYEQYV.

This rearrangement joins TRBV10-3 to TRBJ2-3; D ambiguous. Germline assignment: CDR1 ENHRY and CDR2 SYGVKD. V was trimmed by 4 bases and J by 2 bases, leaving 7 bases between them. The CDR3 is 13 residues long. The CDR3 loop is CAISVEPTDTQYF. CDR3 nucleotide sequence: TGTGCCATCAGTGTCGAGCCCACAGATACGCAGTATTTT.